Presented here are 18 T cell receptor beta chains from one specimen sequenced in a study of blood T cell repertoires in COVID-19. Repertoires were generated with immunoSEQ multiplex PCR, while TCRdb's copy carries only in-frame clones and drops some. In the table there are under 300,000 clones, around 81% of which are singletons. Sample: peripheral blood. These receptors originate from a woman aged 55-69 years with active or convalescent COVID-19.

The V gene is TRBV2, the J gene TRBJ2-5; 9 positions agree with TRBD2. The germline CDR1 and CDR2 sequences are SNHLY and FYNNEI. Trimming took 6 bases from V and 3 from J; bases not matched to a gene: 5. The CDR3 has 14 residues. This chain's CDR3 is CASSIGGGEETQYF. CDR3 coding DNA: TGTGCCAGCAGCATAGGCGGGGGGGAAGAGACCCAGTACTTC.

The rearrangement uses TRBV2 and TRBJ2-2; a possible D gene is TRBD2 (5 bases). The CDR3 has 14 amino acids. The V and J ends lost 5 bases and 4 bases respectively, with 11 bases between them. Germline V CDR1 and CDR2: SNHLY, FYNNEI. The CDR3 region is CASSILESTGELFF. The CDR3 DNA is TGTGCCAGCAGTATACTAGAGAGCACCGGGGAGCTGTTTTTT. The entire variable domain, with the rest obtained from reference TRBV2 and TRBJ2-2, is as follows: EPEVTQTPSHQVTQMGQEVILRCVPISNHLYFYWYRQILGQKVEFLVSFYNNEISEKSEIFDDQFSVERPDGSNFTLKIRSTKLEDSAMYFCASSILESTGELFFGEGSRLTVL.

The J gene is TRBJ2-7, the V gene TRBV4-2; the match to TRBD1 covers 10 bases. After removal of 4 bases from V and 5 bases from J, the junction contained 8 bases not matched to a gene. The germline V gene encodes CDR1 LGHNA and CDR2 YNFKEQ. This CDR3 contains 15 residues. This CDR3 reads CASSLSGQGFDEQYF. The CDR3 bases are TGTGCCAGCAGCCTCTCGGGACAGGGGTTCGACGAGCAGTACTTC.

The chain couples TRBV7-9 to TRBJ1-4, with 7 bases aligning to TRBD1. The CDR3 totals 16 residues. Unmatched junction bases numbered 10, after V lost 5 bases and J lost 4 bases. CDR1 is SEHNR, CDR2 FQNEAQ, per germline (reference sequence). The chain's CDR3 is CASSQQGWAFNEKLFF. Here the CDR3 DNA reads TGTGCCAGCAGCCAACAGGGGTGGGCCTTTAATGAAAAACTGTTTTTT.

V is TRBV18 and J is TRBJ2-1, with D possibly matching TRBD1 (6 bases). V lost 3 bases, J lost 4 bases, and 13 bases lay in between. CDR1 and CDR2 (germline): KGHSH, LQKENI. The CDR3 has 15 residues. CDR3 protein: CASSPIQGGYNEQFF. The DNA for the CDR3 is TGTGCCAGCTCACCTATACAGGGCGGGTACAATGAGCAGTTCTTC.

Only a few counts were recorded for this clone. The chain recombines TRBV6-6 with TRBJ2-1; 13 positions match TRBD2. Germline loops: CDR1 MNHNY, CDR2 SVGAGI (reference sequence). The CDR3 has 15 residues. The junction had 4 bases not matched to a gene; V was cut back by 7 bases and J by 4 bases. The CDR3 here is CASTRLAGGYNEQFF. CDR3 nucleotides: TGTGCCAGCACCCGACTAGCGGGGGGATACAATGAGCAGTTCTTC.

Written as DNA, the CDR3 is TGTGCCAGCAGCTATAGCCCCCTTGGACAGAGCGGAAACACCATATATTTT. This codes for CASSYSPLGQSGNTIYF. This chain uses TRBV7-9 with TRBJ1-3, with D perhaps matching TRBD1 (6 bases). With 4 bases removed from V and 4 bases from J, the gap between germline ends came to 20 bases. The CDR3 extends over 17 amino acids. CDR1 is SEHNR and CDR2 is FQNEAQ in the germline V gene (reference sequence).

The CDR3: CASRGHRDNEQFF. CDR3 in DNA: TGTGCCAGTAGGGGGCACAGGGACAATGAGCAGTTCTTC. This chain links TRBV19 with TRBJ2-1; the D gene is possibly TRBD1 (6 bases). Germline V gives CDR1 LNHDA, CDR2 SQIVND (reference sequence). V was trimmed by 6 bases and J by 5 bases, leaving 11 bases between them. The CDR3 totals 13 residues.

This chain joins TRBV30 and TRBJ1-1; 9 nucleotides agree with TRBD1. CDR3 length equals 15 residues. CDR1 is GTSNPN and CDR2 is SVGIG in the germline V gene (reference sequence). The V segment lost 0 bases and the J segment 5 bases; nucleotides outside the gene matches: 7. CDR3 loop: CAWSVLDRGATEAFF. DNA for the CDR3: TGTGCCTGGAGTGTACTAGACAGGGGGGCAACTGAAGCTTTCTTT.

This clone was recorded a few times. The chain carries TRBV30 and TRBJ1-6, with 9 positions matching TRBD1. This CDR3 is 13 amino acids long. The V segment lost 6 bases and the J segment 7 bases; nucleotides outside the gene matches: 4. CDR1 and CDR2 (germline): GTSNPN, SVGIG (reference sequence). CDR3 DNA sequence: TGTGCCTGCCAGACAGGGGGAAATTCACCCCTCCACTTT. Its translation is CACQTGGNSPLHF.

V and J are TRBV6-1 and TRBJ2-4; no clear D. The CDR3 length is 17 residues. V lost 1 base and J 0 bases, leaving 13 bases between the germline ends. CDR1 MNHNS and CDR2 SASEGT come from the germline V gene. The CDR3, as DNA: TGTGCCAGCAGTGAAGGGTCCAAGAATAGAGCCAAAAACATTCAGTACTTC. It yields the protein CASSEGSKNRAKNIQYF.

The rearrangement uses TRBV3-1 (or the pseudogene TRBV3-2) and TRBJ2-5, with a possible D match to TRBD1 (5 bases). Per the germline V gene, CDR1 is LGHDT and CDR2 is YNNKEL (reference sequence). V dropped 0 bases and J dropped 2 bases, with 10 bases sitting between them. The CDR3 totals 15 residues. CDR3 sequence reads: CASSQDTGKQETQYF. CDR3 nucleotides: TGTGCCAGCAGCCAAGATACAGGCAAGCAAGAGACCCAGTACTTC.

This clone was detected once. J is TRBJ1-3 and V is TRBV5-6, with TRBD1 matching over 7 bases. The CDR3 consists of 16 residues. The germline CDR1 and CDR2 sequences are SGHDT and YYEEEE. The ends lost 4 bases at V and 0 bases at J; junction bases unmatched: 7. This chain's CDR3 is CASSPDRASSGNTIYF. The CDR3 DNA reads as TGTGCCAGCAGCCCCGACAGGGCCTCCTCTGGAAACACCATATATTTT.

The rearrangement links TRBV18 to TRBJ2-7; D is ambiguous. This CDR3 is 12 amino acids long. Trimming cost V 2 bases and J 3 bases, with 5 bases left between them. Germline CDR1 KGHSH, CDR2 LQKENI. The DNA of the CDR3 is TGTGCCAGCTCACCAATATACTACGAGCAGTACTTC. Its protein product is CASSPIYYEQYF.

This clone was counted once. The chain couples TRBV5-1 to TRBJ2-7, with 11 bases identical to TRBD1. V was clipped by 4 bases and J by 2 bases; unmatched bases: 2. Germline V gene lookup returns CDR1 SGHRS and CDR2 YFSETQ. The CDR3 totals 14 residues. The DNA for the CDR3 is TGCGCCAGCAGCATGGGACAGGGGGCCTACGAGCAGTACTTC. Its protein is CASSMGQGAYEQYF.

The gene calls are TRBV18 and TRBJ1-1, with TRBD1 as a possible D gene (5 bases). The germline V gene encodes CDR1 KGHSH and CDR2 LQKENI. Trimming cost V 5 bases and J 4 bases, with 17 bases left between them. The CDR3 is 15 amino acids. CDR3 sequence: CASSLRTDQGTEAFF. CDR3 coding DNA: TGTGCCAGCTCATTACGGACGGACCAGGGCACTGAAGCTTTCTTT.

The V call is TRBV7-9, the J call TRBJ2-4; 7 bases are a match to TRBD1. Losses at the gene ends were 5 bases for V and 12 bases for J; bases not matched to a gene: 13. The CDR3 sequence is 14 residues long. The V gene's germline CDR1 is SEHNR and CDR2 FQNEAQ (reference sequence). The CDR3 DNA follows: TGTGCCAGCAGCCCACCCGAGACGGGACAGACTCAGTACTTC. Translation: CASSPPETGQTQYF. Drawing the rest from reference TRBV7-9 and TRBJ2-4, the complete variable domain is DTGVSQNPRHKITKRGQNVTFRCDPISEHNRLYWYRQTLGQGPEFLTYFQNEAQLEKSRLLSDRFSAERPKGSFSTLEIQRTEQGDSAMYLCASSPPETGQTQYFGAGTRLSVL.

The V and J genes are TRBV24-1 and TRBJ2-3, with 14 bases that match TRBD2. CDR1 KGHDR and CDR2 SFDVKD come from the germline V gene. Unmatched junction bases numbered 4, after V lost 7 bases and J lost 8 bases. This CDR3 is 14 amino acids long. CDR3 sequence: CATRTSGGARTQYF. CDR3 nucleotide sequence: TGTGCCACCAGGACTAGCGGGGGGGCACGTACGCAGTATTTT.